The 26 T cell receptor beta chains in this list originate from one sample, sequenced in a study of beta chain features in type 1 diabetes. cDNA synthesis used the whole RNA isolate, giving expressed TCRB sequences. TCRdb's table, derived via immunoSEQ multiplex PCR, lists solely in-frame clones and lacks some. The sample carries a few hundred thousand clones, 10% to 15% recorded once. Whole-study findings and limits: TCRB CDR3s were moderately but significantly shorter in Type 1 diabetes patients in all four CD4+ subsets.

Which antigens these TCRs recognize remains unknown. Input material: naive CD4+ T cells from blood. Receptor source: a woman in her late teens or twenties with type 1 diabetes.

The chain couples TRBV9 to TRBJ2-2; 7 positions agree with TRBD1. Germline V gene data show CDR1 as SGDLS and CDR2 as YYNGEE. With 3 bases clipped from V and 5 bases from J, the junction kept 7 bases outside the gene matches. The CDR3 consists of 15 residues. The CDR3 nucleotides are TGTGCCAGCAGCGCCCCGGGACAGAAGACCGGGGAGCTGTTTTTT. Its protein product is CASSAPGQKTGELFF.

This clone turned up a few times. The J gene is TRBJ1-1, the V gene TRBV5-1, with a possible D match to TRBD1 (5 bases). The CDR3 contains 16 residues. Looked up from germline, CDR1 is SGHRS and CDR2 is YFSETQ. V lost 2 bases and J 5 bases, leaving 19 bases between the germline ends. CDR3 residues: CASSLGTDPGGTEAFF. Here the CDR3 DNA reads TGCGCCAGCAGCTTAGGGACGGACCCTGGGGGGACTGAAGCTTTCTTT.

The chain is built from TRBV5-1 and TRBJ2-5, with TRBD1 matching over 10 bases. This CDR3 region has 16 residues. V trimming: 0 bases; J trimming: 4 bases; junction bases outside the gene matches: 6. Germline lookup yields CDR1 SGHRS and CDR2 YFSETQ. The CDR3 DNA reads TGCGCCAGCAGCTTGGATCTGGGACAGGGGCGAGAGACCCAGTACTTC. As protein: CASSLDLGQGRETQYF.

This clone was detected a few times. The genes are TRBV6-6 and TRBJ1-6; TRBD1 might be the D (6 bases). Trimming took off 5 bases at V and 5 bases at J, with 13 bases between the two ends. The germline CDR1 and CDR2 sequences are MNHNY and SVGAGI (reference sequence). The CDR3 contains 15 residues. The CDR3 DNA is TGTGCCAGCAGTCACGGACAGCGAAATAATTCACCCCTCCACTTT. Amino acid sequence: CASSHGQRNNSPLHF.

This clone showed up just a few times. The chain combines TRBV28 with TRBJ2-2; TRBD2 agrees at 7 bases. The CDR3 is made up of 11 amino acids. V was clipped by 11 bases and J by 6 bases; unmatched bases: 3. Germline assignment: CDR1 MDHEN and CDR2 SYDVKM. CDR3: CAHGGSGELFF. The CDR3 nucleotides are TGTGCCCACGGGGGGTCCGGGGAGCTGTTTTTT. Drawing the rest from reference TRBV28 and TRBJ2-2, the complete variable domain is DVKVTQSSRYLVKRTGEKVFLECVQDMDHENMFWYRQDPGLGLRLIYFSYDVKMKEKGDIPEGYSVSREKKERFSLILESASTNQTSMYLCAHGGSGELFFGEGSRLTVL.

This chain joins TRBV27 and TRBJ1-6; perhaps TRBD1 as D (6 bases). CDR1 MNHEY and CDR2 SMNVEV come from the germline V gene (reference sequence). V was pared by 6 bases and J by 10 bases, with 16 bases between. The CDR3 consists of 14 residues. The CDR3: CASSPGHRGSPLHF. The CDR3 region has the DNA TGTGCCAGCAGCCCGGGACATAGGGGCTCACCCCTCCACTTT.

J is TRBJ2-7 and V is TRBV7-6, with D possibly TRBD2 on 5 matching bases. V lost 10 bases, J lost 4 bases, and 11 bases lay in between. Germline CDR1 reads SGHVS; CDR2 reads FNYEAQ. The CDR3 has 11 residues. The CDR3 sequence: CATSRGYEQYF. The CDR3 bases are TGTGCCACTTCGAGAGGGTACGAGCAGTACTTC.

In its sample, this clone was seen a few times. The chain joins TRBV27 to TRBJ2-7, with D perhaps matching TRBD2 (6 bases). Germline values: CDR1 MNHEY, CDR2 SMNVEV (reference sequence). V lost 2 bases, J lost 6 bases, and 14 bases lay in between. The CDR3 consists of 14 residues. The CDR3 nucleotides are TGTGCCAGCAGTTTAATGGAGGGGAGGCTCGAGCAGTACTTC. This encodes CASSLMEGRLEQYF.

This clone was counted a few times. The genes are TRBV27 and TRBJ1-5; D is perhaps TRBD1 (5 bases). The germline gives CDR1 MNHEY, CDR2 SMNVEV (reference sequence). V gave up 6 bases and J gave up 3 bases, with 12 bases separating them. This CDR3 spans 14 amino acids. The CDR3 reads CASSQVGANQPQHF. The CDR3 DNA sequence: TGTGCCAGCAGCCAAGTTGGGGCCAATCAGCCCCAGCATTTT.

The rearrangement joins TRBV9 to TRBJ2-4; TRBD2 agrees at 13 bases. Germline V lookup: CDR1 SGDLS, CDR2 YYNGEE. This CDR3 comprises 20 residues. The J segment lost 1 base and the V segment lost 3 bases, leaving 13 bases of the junction unmatched. The CDR3 here is CASSGDQGLAGRRAKNIQYF. Here the CDR3 DNA reads TGTGCCAGCAGCGGCGATCAGGGACTAGCGGGAAGGCGCGCCAAAAACATTCAGTACTTC.

The rearrangement joins TRBV29-1 to TRBJ2-4, with D possibly being TRBD1 (6 bases). The V end lost 4 bases, the J end lost 2 bases, and 18 bases lay between the germline ends. The length of the CDR3 is 16 residues. CDR1 is SQVTM and CDR2 is ANQGSEA in the germline V gene. CDR3 coding DNA: TGCAGCGTTGCGGCCCTTGGCAGGGGATCCAAAAACATTCAGTACTTC. Protein: CSVAALGRGSKNIQYF. Full variable domain (remainder filled in from reference TRBV29-1 and TRBJ2-4): SAVISQKPSRDICQRGTSLTIQCQVDSQVTMMFWYRQQPGQSLTLIATANQGSEATYESGFVIDKFPISRPNLTFSTLTVSNMSPEDSSIYLCSVAALGRGSKNIQYFGAGTRLSVL.

This chain joins TRBV6-6 and TRBJ1-2, with 7 bases fitting TRBD1. CDR1 is MNHNY, CDR2 SVGAGI, per germline (reference sequence). The CDR3 sequence is 13 residues long. V lost 6 bases to trimming and J lost 3 bases; unmatched junction nucleotides: 4. Here the CDR3 reads CASSRGTDYGYTF. The CDR3 coding sequence is TGTGCCAGCAGCAGAGGGACAGACTATGGCTACACCTTC.

This clone was observed a few times. This chain connects TRBV28 to TRBJ2-7; TRBD2 aligns across 7 bases. This CDR3 comprises 16 residues. Germline loops: CDR1 MDHEN, CDR2 SYDVKM. With V trimmed by 5 bases and J by 5 bases, 15 bases remained unmatched. CDR3 in DNA: TGTGCCAGCAGTACCACCGGTAGCGGGTGGGGTAACGAGCAGTACTTC. Amino acid sequence: CASSTTGSGWGNEQYF.

The chain recombines TRBV4-3 with TRBJ2-3, with 8 bases identical to TRBD2. This CDR3 comprises 17 residues. Germline V gene lookup returns CDR1 LGHNA and CDR2 YSLEER. With 0 bases clipped from V and 5 bases from J, the junction kept 10 bases outside the gene matches. The CDR3 sequence is CASSQEMGGGTGDTQYF. The CDR3 region has the DNA TGCGCCAGCAGCCAAGAGATGGGCGGGGGGACCGGAGATACGCAGTATTTT.

This rearrangement joins TRBV6-6 to TRBJ1-2, with 10 bases identical to TRBD1. The CDR3 contains 16 residues. Trimming removed 7 bases from V and 4 bases from J; junction bases left unmatched: 12. Germline CDR1 MNHNY, CDR2 SVGAGI (reference sequence). Written as DNA, the CDR3 is TGTGCCAGCATCTTGGGGACAGGGGCTTTTGTCTATGGCTACACCTTC. Amino acid sequence: CASILGTGAFVYGYTF.

This clone was detected a few times. CDR3 protein: CASSSLLDREGYTF. The CDR3 region has the DNA TGTGCCAGCAGCAGTTTACTCGACAGGGAGGGCTACACCTTC. This chain connects TRBV28 to TRBJ1-2; the match to TRBD1 covers 7 bases. This CDR3 is built from 14 residues. Germline trimming cut 6 bases from V and 8 bases from J; bases unmatched to any gene: 12. Germline CDR1 is MDHEN and CDR2 is SYDVKM.

This clone was counted only a few times. V and J are TRBV30 and TRBJ1-5; D might be TRBD1 (5 bases). This CDR3 is built from 12 residues. CDR1 GTSNPN and CDR2 SVGIG come from the germline V gene (reference sequence). Trimming shortened V by 5 bases and J by 4 bases, and 9 bases separated the two germline ends. CDR3 protein: CAWGHNNQPQHF. CDR3 coding DNA: TGTGCCTGGGGACACAATAATCAGCCCCAGCATTTT.

The chain employs TRBV28 and TRBJ2-5; D is ambiguous. Germline loops: CDR1 MDHEN, CDR2 SYDVKM. V gave up 1 base and J gave up 0 bases, with 12 bases separating them. The CDR3 is 16 residues long. CDR3 sequence (DNA): TGTGCCAGCAGTTTATCCTACGGGTCCTACCAAGAGACCCAGTACTTC. Protein product: CASSLSYGSYQETQYF.

This clone was observed a handful of times. The chain uses TRBV6-6 and TRBJ1-6; tentatively, D is TRBD1 (5 bases). The CDR3 has 12 amino acids. Germline V gene sequence: CDR1 MNHNY, CDR2 SVGAGI (reference sequence). V was pared by 11 bases and J by 10 bases, with 15 bases between. The CDR3 coding sequence is TGTGCCGGACGGGGGATAGGGTCACCCCTCCACTTT. Encoded protein: CAGRGIGSPLHF.

This clone was seen a handful of times. The chain links TRBV12-5 to TRBJ1-2, with TRBD1 identical over 7 bases. After removal of 2 bases from V and 0 bases from J, the junction contained 15 bases not matched to a gene. There are 19 residues in the CDR3. The germline CDR1 and CDR2 sequences are LGHNT and FRNRAP. The CDR3 loop is CASGLPPGTRGPANYGYTF. CDR3 bases: TGTGCTAGTGGTTTGCCCCCCGGGACAAGGGGGCCAGCTAACTATGGCTACACCTTC.

The chain employs TRBV10-3 and TRBJ1-2, with D possibly TRBD1 on 5 matching bases. Germline-derived CDR1 and CDR2 are ENHRY and SYGVKD. CDR3 length: 14 residues. Trimming took 6 bases from V and 3 from J, leaving 14 bases between them. In DNA, the CDR3 is TGTGCCATCAGGCCTGGGGCCGGAGACTATGGCTACACCTTC. Its protein is CAIRPGAGDYGYTF.

This clone was seen only a few times. The chain uses TRBV5-4 and TRBJ2-7; 8 nucleotides line up with TRBD2. The ends lost 6 bases at V and 0 bases at J; junction bases unmatched: 5. Looked up from germline, CDR1 is SGHNT and CDR2 is YYREEE (reference sequence). The CDR3 spans 14 residues. The CDR3 coding sequence is TGTGCCAGCACCCCGGGGGGGGTCTCCTACGAGCAGTACTTC. It is translated as CASTPGGVSYEQYF.

The V and J genes are TRBV7-9 and TRBJ1-1, with 7 bases that match TRBD1. The CDR3 covers 12 residues. The junction had 8 bases not matched to a gene; V was cut back by 5 bases and J by 11 bases. Germline CDR1 and CDR2: SEHNR and FQNEAQ (reference sequence). In DNA form, the CDR3 reads TGTGCCAGCAGCGCGACAGGGCCTGGGGCTTTCTTT. Its protein product is CASSATGPGAFF.

The chain carries TRBV30 and TRBJ1-4, with D maybe TRBD1 (5 bases). CDR3 length: 13 residues. Germline V gives CDR1 GTSNPN, CDR2 SVGIG (reference sequence). V lost 2 bases and J lost 6, with 10 bases in between. The CDR3 spells CAWSMPGDEKLFF. For the CDR3, the DNA is TGTGCCTGGAGTATGCCGGGGGATGAAAAACTGTTTTTT. The whole variable domain, filled in from reference TRBV30 and TRBJ1-4, reads SQTIHQWPATLVQPVGSPLSLECTVEGTSNPNLYWYRQAAGRGLQLLFYSVGIGQISSEVPQNLSASRPQDRQFILSSKKLLLSDSGFYLCAWSMPGDEKLFFGSGTQLSVL.

This clone has just a few counts. The chain has TRBV7-9 and TRBJ2-3, with 8 bases aligning to TRBD2. The V segment lost 5 bases and the J segment 1 base; nucleotides outside the gene matches: 2. Germline-derived CDR1 and CDR2 are SEHNR and FQNEAQ (reference sequence). The CDR3 has 14 residues. CDR3 in amino acids: CASSPAGGTDTQYF. The CDR3 bases are TGTGCCAGCAGCCCAGCGGGGGGCACAGATACGCAGTATTTT.

This clone was counted between two and nine times. The chain couples TRBV2 to TRBJ1-5; D is uncertain. The length of the CDR3 is 15 residues. Trimming took 3 bases from V and 3 from J, leaving 12 bases between them. Germline V gene sequence: CDR1 SNHLY, CDR2 FYNNEI. The CDR3 loop reads CASSDRGSNNQPQHF. The CDR3 nucleotides are TGTGCCAGCAGTGATCGCGGGAGTAACAATCAGCCCCAGCATTTT. Full variable domain (outside the CDR3, taken from reference TRBV2 and TRBJ1-5): EPEVTQTPSHQVTQMGQEVILRCVPISNHLYFYWYRQILGQKVEFLVSFYNNEISEKSEIFDDQFSVERPDGSNFTLKIRSTKLEDSAMYFCASSDRGSNNQPQHFGDGTRLSIL.